Listed below are T cell receptor beta chains from one sample, sequenced in a study of cytomegalovirus exposure and HLA in healthy donors. TCRdb keeps only in-frame clones here, not all; method: immunoSEQ multiplex PCR. This repertoire includes 96,000 or so clones. The sample was PBMCs. The receptors originated from a girl between 5 and 17 years old in good health and CMV-seropositive. Each CDR3 is given with its conserved first and last residue. Each record gives: J gene, D gene, V gene, CDR3 DNA, CDR3 protein. D genes are given only for firm matches.

TRBJ1-2,.,TRBV2,TGTGCCAGCAGTGAATCGGGAAGTGGCTACACCTTC,CASSESGSGYTF
TRBJ1-2,.,TRBV7-2,TGTGCCAGCAGACAACCAGGACAGATAGCTAACTATGGCTACACCTTC,CASRQPGQIANYGYTF
TRBJ2-1,.,TRBV6-4,TGTGCCAGCAGTAGCGCCTACAATGAGCAGTTCTTC,CASSSAYNEQFF
TRBJ2-2,TRBD2,TRBV5-1,TGCGCCAGCAGCTTATTAGCGGGGCTGAACACCGGGGAGCTGTTTTTT,CASSLLAGLNTGELFF
TRBJ2-7,TRBD1,TRBV14,TGTGCCAGCAGCCAATCCATCGGGACAGGTCCCTACGAGCAGTACTTC,CASSQSIGTGPYEQYF
TRBJ1-6,.,TRBV28,TGTGCCAGCAGTCCCGCCTGGGCAGGGGATAATTCACCCCTCCACTTT,CASSPAWAGDNSPLHF
TRBJ1-6,TRBD1,TRBV7-9,TGTGCCAGCAGCTTTATTCAGGGGGCACCTAATTCACCCCTCCACTTT,CASSFIQGAPNSPLHF
TRBJ2-1,TRBD2,TRBV5-1,TGCGCCAGCAGCTTGTTTGGGACTAGCGGGGGGGACAATGAGCAGTTCTTC,CASSLFGTSGGDNEQFF
TRBJ1-3,.,TRBV4-3,TGCGCCAGCAGCCAAGACGAGTACTCTGGAAACACCATATATTTT,CASSQDEYSGNTIYF
TRBJ2-3,TRBD2,TRBV6-6,TGTGCCAGCAGTGGGACTAGCGGGGGGGACACAGATACGCAGTATTTT,CASSGTSGGDTDTQYF
TRBJ1-4,.,TRBV12-2,TGTGCAAGTCGCCCCAGCCAGGGTCCACCTAATGAAAAACTGTTTTTT,CASRPSQGPPNEKLFF
TRBJ1-1,.,TRBV7-9,TGTGCCAGCAGCTTTCTTGGGGGAGGCCGCCACACTGAAGCTTTCTTT,CASSFLGGGRHTEAFF
TRBJ2-2,.,TRBV5-1,TGCGCCAGCAGCTGGGGTCCACAGGGTCGCACCGGGGAGCTGTTTTTT,CASSWGPQGRTGELFF
TRBJ1-5,.,TRBV5-1,TGCGCCAGCAGCTTGGGCGCAGGCTATCAGCCCCAGCATTTT,CASSLGAGYQPQHF
TRBJ1-4,.,TRBV18,TGTGCCAGCTCACGGAGTTCAACTAATGAAAAACTGTTTTTT,CASSRSSTNEKLFF
TRBJ2-2,TRBD2,TRBV6-5,TGTGCCAGCAGTTTTCTCCGGACGGGGGGAGGCGGGGAGCTGTTTTTT,CASSFLRTGGGGELFF
TRBJ1-5,TRBD1,TRBV5-6,TGTGCCAGCAGCCAGACAGGGTATAGCAATCAGCCCCAGCATTTT,CASSQTGYSNQPQHF
TRBJ2-5,TRBD2,TRBV5-6,TGTGCCAGCAGCTTGGAAACTAGCGGCCTGTACCAAGAGACCCAGTACTTC,CASSLETSGLYQETQYF
TRBJ1-1,.,TRBV29-1,TGCAGCGTACCAGGGGTGGCAAACACTGAAGCTTTCTTT,CSVPGVANTEAFF
TRBJ2-6,.,TRBV4-3,TGCGCCAGCAGCCCGACGGAGGCCGCCTTATCTGGGGCCAACGTCCTGACTTTC,CASSPTEAALSGANVLTF
TRBJ2-5,TRBD2,TRBV5-1,TGCGCCAGCAGCCCCCGTAGCGGGGCTCAAGAGACCCAGTACTTC,CASSPRSGAQETQYF
TRBJ1-2,.,TRBV25-1,TGTGCCAGCAGCTCGGGACACTTCTATGGCTACACCTTC,CASSSGHFYGYTF
TRBJ1-2,.,TRBV2,TGTGCCAGCAGTTACCGACAGGAGCTTCACTTC,CASSYRQELHF